The T cell receptor beta chain under discussion was sequenced for a study of blood T cells in healthy people across ages. Each sample provided at least 5 micrograms of extracted total RNA. A second PCR of 7 to 11 cycles used a sample-barcoded 5' primer and a J-beta primer mix. TCRdb processed the 5' RACE reads anew with MiXCR; each CDR3 protein has one entry. Of some 1,500,000 distinct CDR3 sequences listed, less than 45% are singletons. Looked up from germline, CDR1 is DFQATT and CDR2 is SNEGSKA (reference sequence). The CDR3 has 19 residues. J gave up 4 bases and V 7 bases, and 22 bases lay outside the gene matches.

The gene calls are TRBV20-1 and TRBJ2-1; 10 positions match TRBD2. This receptor was taken from a woman aged 18-29 years in good health. Sequences were obtained from blood. The CDR3 region has the DNA TGCAGTGTGTTCTCATTAGCGGGAGGCCCTACACCTTATTACAATGAGCAGTTCTTC. The encoded protein is CSVFSLAGGPTPYYNEQFF.